This T cell receptor (beta chain) emerged from a study of blood T cells in healthy people across ages. Study-level points and caveats: It was not known whether donors were CMV positive (a possible confounder of expanded clonotype changes).

This CDR3 spans 16 amino acids. The V end lost 3 bases, the J end lost 5 bases, and 23 bases lay between the germline ends. The V gene's germline CDR1 is SQVTM and CDR2 ANQGSEA. A sample-barcoded 5' primer and a J-beta primer mix were used in a second PCR of roughly 7 to 12 cycles. TCRdb reprocessed the 5' RACE reads via MiXCR and lists one record per CDR3 protein. The table lists 630,000 or so distinct CDR3 sequences, about 34% of them singletons, with roughly 14% in the top ten. This clonotype was observed a single time. Its antigen is currently unknown. The sequenced material came from blood. V gene TRBV29-1 combines with J gene TRBJ2-7, with a weak D call TRBD2 (5 bases). This sequence originates from a woman older than 75 in good health. The CDR3 sequence: CSVEYPGEPSFNEQYF. The CDR3 DNA reads TGCAGCGTTGAGTATCCCGGGGAACCATCCTTTAACGAGCAGTACTTC.